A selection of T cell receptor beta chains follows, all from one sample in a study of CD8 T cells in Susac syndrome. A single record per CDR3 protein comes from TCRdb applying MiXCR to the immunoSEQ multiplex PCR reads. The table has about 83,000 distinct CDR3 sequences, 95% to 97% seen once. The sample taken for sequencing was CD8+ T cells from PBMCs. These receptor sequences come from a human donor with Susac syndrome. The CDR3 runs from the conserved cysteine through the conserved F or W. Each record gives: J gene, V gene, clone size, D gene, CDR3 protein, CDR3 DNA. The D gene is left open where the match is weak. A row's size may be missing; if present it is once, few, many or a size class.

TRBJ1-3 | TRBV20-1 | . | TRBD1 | CSASGKGAFSGNTIYF | TGCAGTGCTAGTGGGAAGGGGGCGTTCTCTGGAAACACCATATATTTT
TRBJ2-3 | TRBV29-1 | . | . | CSVEEGGAADTQYF | TGCAGCGTTGAAGAGGGGGGCGCGGCAGATACGCAGTATTTT
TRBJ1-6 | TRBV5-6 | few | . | CASSLAGLPLSHF | TGTGCCAGCAGCTTGGCGGGACTTCCATTGAGCCACTTT
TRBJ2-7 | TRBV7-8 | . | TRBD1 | CASSLGQGPSYEQYF | TGTGCCAGCAGCTTAGGACAGGGCCCGTCCTACGAGCAGTACTTC
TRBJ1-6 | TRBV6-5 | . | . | CASSYGSGFRSPLHF | TGTGCCAGCAGTTACGGTTCGGGGTTTAGATCACCCCTCCACTTT
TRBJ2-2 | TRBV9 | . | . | CASSSRRGGITGELFF | TGTGCCAGCAGCTCCCGACGAGGGGGTATCACCGGGGAGCTGTTTTTT
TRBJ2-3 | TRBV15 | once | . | CATSRGRGARDTQYF | TGTGCCACCAGCAGAGGACGGGGGGCCCGAGATACGCAGTATTTT
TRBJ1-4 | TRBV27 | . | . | CASSLRGFANEKLFF | TGTGCCAGCAGCCTCAGGGGTTTTGCTAATGAAAAACTGTTTTTT
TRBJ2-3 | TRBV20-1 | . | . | CSARDLQGTDTQYF | TGCAGTGCTAGAGACCTCCAGGGGACAGATACGCAGTATTTT
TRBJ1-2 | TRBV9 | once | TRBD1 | CASSVPGQGGDYGYTF | TGTGCCAGCAGCGTACCTGGACAGGGAGGAGACTATGGCTACACCTTC
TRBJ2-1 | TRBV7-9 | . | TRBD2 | CASSLGPSGPKNEQFF | TGTGCCAGCAGCTTAGGTCCTAGCGGCCCGAAAAATGAGCAGTTCTTC
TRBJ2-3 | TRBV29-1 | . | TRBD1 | CSADRDFRTDTQYF | TGCAGCGCGGACAGGGATTTTCGCACAGATACGCAGTATTTT
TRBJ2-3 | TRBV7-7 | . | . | CASSSHLGTDTQYF | TGTGCTAGCAGCTCCCACCTTGGCACAGATACGCAGTATTTT
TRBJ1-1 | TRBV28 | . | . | CASSLCCRGRNAAFF | TGTGCCAGCAGTTTATGCTGCAGGGGACGTAATGCGGCTTTCTTT
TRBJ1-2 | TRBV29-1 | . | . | CSVEDRVYYGYTF | TGCAGCGTTGAAGATCGAGTGTACTATGGCTACACCTTC
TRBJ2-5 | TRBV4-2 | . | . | CASSQDWSSIQYF | TGTGCCAGCAGCCAAGATTGGTCAAGTATTCAGTACTTC
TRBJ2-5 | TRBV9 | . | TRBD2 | CASSEAGTSAETQYF | TGTGCCAGCAGCGAGGCCGGGACTAGCGCTGAGACCCAGTACTTC
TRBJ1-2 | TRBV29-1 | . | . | CSVGPYTF | TGCAGCGTTGGGCCTTACACCTTC